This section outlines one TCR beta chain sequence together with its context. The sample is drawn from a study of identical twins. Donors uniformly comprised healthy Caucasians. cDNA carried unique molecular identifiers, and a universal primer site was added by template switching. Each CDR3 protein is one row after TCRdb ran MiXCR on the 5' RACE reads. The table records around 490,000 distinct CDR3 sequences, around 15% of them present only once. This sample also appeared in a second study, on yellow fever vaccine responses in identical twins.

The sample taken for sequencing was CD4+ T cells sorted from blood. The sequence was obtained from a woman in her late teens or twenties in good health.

The DNA for the CDR3 is TGTGCCACCAGTGGAACCCTGGACGCGACCCAGTACTTC. It translates to CATSGTLDATQYF. The rearrangement uses TRBV24-1 and TRBJ2-5; D gene ambiguous. CDR3 length equals 13 residues. V gave up 5 bases and J gave up 7 bases, with 13 bases separating them. Germline loops: CDR1 KGHDR, CDR2 SFDVKD.